This T cell receptor (beta chain) was sequenced for a study of shared T cell receptors in the human thymus. CDR1 is SGHRS, CDR2 YFSETQ, per germline. This CDR3 region has 15 residues. The V end was cut by 1 base, the J end by 0 bases, with 11 bases between. Using immunoSEQ multiplex PCR, the repertoire was profiled, and TCRdb retains in-frame clones only, with some absent. The sample contains about 380,000 clones, 95% of which appear only once. Sequencing was done on a sample of thymocytes. The sequence derives from a human donor. The rearrangement uses TRBV5-1 and TRBJ2-7; no clear D. The CDR3 coding sequence is TGCGCCAGCAGCTTGATTCTGGATAGCTCCTACGAGCAGTACTTC. It specifies CASSLILDSSYEQYF.